Presented here are 27 T cell receptor beta chains from one specimen sequenced in a study of blood T cell repertoires in COVID-19. Sequencing used immunoSEQ multiplex PCR; TCRdb keeps in-frame clones, though not all of them. The table has about 210,000 clones, 85% seen once; the top ten hold under 2.5%. Sequenced: peripheral blood. These receptors were obtained from an older woman with COVID-19, enrolled during active disease.

The chain joins TRBV27 to TRBJ1-6, with D possibly matching TRBD1 (5 bases). V was shortened by 2 bases and J by 5 bases, with 10 bases between the two germline ends. Germline V lookup: CDR1 MNHEY, CDR2 SMNVEV (reference sequence). The CDR3 is 15 amino acids. CDR3 loop: CASSLGTLDNSPLHF. In DNA form, the CDR3 reads TGTGCCAGCAGTTTAGGGACTCTAGATAATTCACCCCTCCACTTT.

In this sample, this clone turned up once. V and J are TRBV7-9 and TRBJ2-7, with D hard to call. Germline CDR1 SEHNR, CDR2 FQNEAQ (reference sequence). This CDR3 spans 14 amino acids. V gave up 2 bases and J gave up 2 bases, with 10 bases separating them. The CDR3 DNA reads as TGTGCCAGCAGCTTACGTGGCCAACCCTACGAGCAGTACTTC. Protein sequence: CASSLRGQPYEQYF.

V is TRBV4-3 and J is TRBJ1-4; D perhaps matches TRBD1 (5 bases). V was shortened by 2 bases and J by 8 bases, with 12 bases between the two germline ends. In germline, CDR1 is LGHNA, CDR2 YSLEER. The CDR3 sequence is 14 residues long. For the CDR3, the DNA is TGCGCCAGCAGCCAAATCGGGGCGGGAGAAAAACTGTTTTTT. The encoded protein is CASSQIGAGEKLFF.

The chain has TRBV27 and TRBJ2-1; maybe TRBD1 (6 bases). The CDR3 loop spans 15 amino acids. V shed 6 bases and J shed 0 bases, with 12 bases lying between them. Looked up from germline, CDR1 is MNHEY and CDR2 is SMNVEV (reference sequence). The CDR3 region is CASRRGISSYNEQFF. In DNA, the CDR3 is TGTGCCAGCAGAAGGGGGATCAGCTCCTACAATGAGCAGTTCTTC.

The rearrangement joins TRBV11-3 to TRBJ1-2, with D perhaps TRBD1 (5 bases). Trimming pared 5 bases from V and 5 bases from J, leaving 12 bases between. CDR1 SGHNT and CDR2 YENEEA come from the germline V gene. The CDR3 contains 13 residues. Written as DNA, the CDR3 is TGTGCCAGCAGCACGAGCAGGGATTATGGCTACACCTTC. It codes for CASSTSRDYGYTF.

This clone was seen only once. The DNA for the CDR3 is TGTGCCAGCAGCTTAGTTCAGCGGGAGTACAATGAGCAGTTCTTC. Its translation: CASSLVQREYNEQFF. J is TRBJ2-1 and V is TRBV7-6; TRBD2 matches at 8 bases. CDR1 is SGHVS and CDR2 is FNYEAQ in the germline V gene. The J segment lost 4 bases and the V segment lost 1 base, leaving 3 bases of the junction unmatched. CDR3 length equals 15 residues.

In this sample, this clone turned up once. This chain joins TRBV18 and TRBJ1-1; D may be TRBD1 (6 bases). Germline V gene data show CDR1 as KGHSH and CDR2 as LQKENI. V was shortened by 6 bases and J by 11 bases, with 16 bases between the two germline ends. CDR3 size: 12 residues. The CDR3 loop is CASSLNRDDAFF. DNA of the CDR3: TGTGCCAGCTCGCTTAACAGGGACGACGCTTTCTTT.

The V call is TRBV9, the J call TRBJ1-2, with D possibly being TRBD1 (6 bases). The germline V gene has CDR1 SGDLS and CDR2 YYNGEE. The CDR3 runs to 18 residues. The V end lost 4 bases, the J end lost 6 bases, and 28 bases lay between the germline ends. This CDR3 reads CASSPLTGGRAWTHGYTF. Written as DNA, the CDR3 is TGTGCCAGCAGCCCCCTTACGGGGGGGCGAGCTTGGACGCATGGCTACACCTTC.

This rearrangement joins TRBV27 to TRBJ2-5, with TRBD2 matching 8 bases. CDR3 length: 15 residues. Germline trimming cut 2 bases from V and 3 bases from J; bases unmatched to any gene: 5. CDR1 is MNHEY, CDR2 SMNVEV, per germline (reference sequence). The chain's CDR3 is CASSLSGGTEETQYF. CDR3 sequence (DNA): TGTGCCAGCAGTTTAAGCGGGGGCACAGAAGAGACCCAGTACTTC.

A single count supports this clone. The chain joins TRBV27 to TRBJ2-3; 15 bases are a match to TRBD2. V gave up 6 bases and J gave up 3 bases; unmatched junction bases: 13. The CDR3 runs to 19 residues. CDR1 is MNHEY and CDR2 is SMNVEV in the germline V gene (reference sequence). The CDR3 loop reads CASRNPGTSGRRLTDTQYF. CDR3 nucleotides: TGTGCCAGCAGAAACCCCGGGACTAGCGGGAGGAGATTAACAGATACGCAGTATTTT.

CDR3 residues: CASSLQTGGGGEAFF. The CDR3 DNA follows: TGTGCCAGCAGCTTACAGACAGGGGGCGGAGGTGAAGCTTTCTTT. V usage is TRBV11-2 and J usage is TRBJ1-1; TRBD1 matches 10 bases. Germline V gene data show CDR1 as SGHAT and CDR2 as FQNNGV. The CDR3 totals 15 residues. V lost 2 bases to trimming and J lost 7 bases; unmatched junction nucleotides: 7.

This clone has only a few counts. The chain links TRBV11-2 to TRBJ2-7; 14 nucleotides match TRBD2. Per germline, CDR1 SGHAT and CDR2 FQNNGV. The CDR3 contains 18 residues. V was clipped by 4 bases and J by 4 bases; unmatched bases: 12. CDR3 amino acids: CASSSGLAGGLGAYEQYF. For the CDR3, the DNA is TGTGCCAGCAGCTCAGGACTAGCGGGAGGCCTTGGGGCTTACGAGCAGTACTTC.

This clone was counted a single time. CDR3 in DNA: TGTGCCAGCTCACGAGTTAGCTCCTATAATTCACCCCTCCACTTT. Its translation: CASSRVSSYNSPLHF. The rearrangement uses TRBV18 and TRBJ1-6, with no clear D. The CDR3 consists of 15 residues. The V gene's germline CDR1 is KGHSH and CDR2 LQKENI. V shed 4 bases and J shed 0 bases, with 7 bases lying between them.

J is TRBJ2-1 and V is TRBV19; the match to TRBD2 covers 10 bases. V dropped 3 bases and J dropped 15; count of bases not matched to a gene: 11. CDR1 LNHDA and CDR2 SQIVND come from the germline V gene (reference sequence). This CDR3 is built from 14 residues. The CDR3 reads CASSIQAGGGESFF. The CDR3 DNA reads as TGTGCCAGTAGTATCCAAGCGGGAGGGGGGGAGTCGTTCTTC. The full variable domain, with the rest looked up from reference TRBV19 and TRBJ2-1, is DGGITQSPKYLFRKEGQNVTLSCEQNLNHDAMYWYRQDPGQGLRLIYYSQIVNDFQKGDIAEGYSVSREKKESFPLTVTSAQKNPTAFYLCASSIQAGGGESFFGPGTRLTVL.

Written as DNA, the CDR3 is TGTGCCAGCAGCCCTAACAGGGTTGGGAATGAAAAACTGTTTTTT. This gives the protein CASSPNRVGNEKLFF. The chain joins TRBV7-2 to TRBJ1-4; D is perhaps TRBD1 (6 bases). Germline lookup yields CDR1 SGHTA and CDR2 FQGNSA. This CDR3 comprises 15 residues. The germline V and J ends were trimmed by 5 bases and 5 bases, with 15 bases remaining between them.

The chain combines TRBV6-5 with TRBJ2-7; tentative D call: TRBD2 (6 bases). There are 13 residues in the CDR3. V dropped 5 bases and J dropped 3 bases, with 11 bases sitting between them. Germline CDR1 reads MNHEY; CDR2 reads SVGAGI. The CDR3 DNA reads as TGTGCCAGCAGTCGGGAGCTTCACTACGAGCAGTACTTC. Its translation is CASSRELHYEQYF.

The V gene is TRBV24-1, the J gene TRBJ1-2, with unresolved D. Germline-derived CDR1 and CDR2 are KGHDR and SFDVKD. Deletions cut 0 bases from V and 6 bases from J, with 7 bases between. This CDR3 contains 13 residues. The CDR3 DNA reads as TGTGCCACCAGTGATTTGAGCGGGAATGGCTACACCTTC. It is translated as CATSDLSGNGYTF.

The chain combines TRBV6-4 with TRBJ1-5, with D hard to call. The germline V gene has CDR1 MRHNA and CDR2 SNTAGT. The CDR3 contains 14 residues. Trimming took 6 bases from V and 4 from J, leaving 13 bases between them. The CDR3 loop is CASSAQPTNQPQHF. The CDR3 DNA sequence: TGTGCCAGCAGCGCACAGCCAACGAATCAGCCCCAGCATTTT.

The rearrangement uses TRBV6-5 and TRBJ2-7; possible D gene TRBD1, 5 bases. Germline CDR1 is MNHEY and CDR2 is SVGAGI. The CDR3 has 13 residues. V lost 3 bases and J 7 bases, leaving 13 bases between the germline ends. CDR3 coding DNA: TGTGCCAGCAGTTATGGGGCAGTGGGGGAGCAGTACTTC. It is translated as CASSYGAVGEQYF.

The chain joins TRBV5-4 to TRBJ2-2; D gene ambiguous. CDR1 is SGHNT, CDR2 YYREEE, per germline (reference sequence). Trimming removed 0 bases at V and 8 bases at J, with 11 bases between. CDR3 length: 14 amino acids. CDR3 DNA sequence: TGTGCCAGCAGCTTGGATTCGGGTACGGGGGAGCTGTTTTTT. This codes for CASSLDSGTGELFF.

The chain is built from TRBV9 and TRBJ2-2; 10 bases align to TRBD1. The CDR3 has 16 amino acids. Germline V gene lookup returns CDR1 SGDLS and CDR2 YYNGEE. The trim removed 2 bases at V and 6 bases at J, leaving 7 bases unmatched. In DNA, the CDR3 is TGTGCCAGCAGCGTCTCCGGGACAGGGGAGGCCGGGGAGCTGTTTTTT. Its translation is CASSVSGTGEAGELFF. Drawing the rest from reference TRBV9 and TRBJ2-2, the complete variable domain is DSGVTQTPKHLITATGQRVTLRCSPRSGDLSVYWYQQSLDQGLQFLIQYYNGEERAKGNILERFSAQQFPDLHSELNLSSLELGDSALYFCASSVSGTGEAGELFFGEGSRLTVL.

This chain links TRBV18 with TRBJ1-2, with TRBD1 identical over 7 bases. Germline CDR1 is KGHSH and CDR2 is LQKENI. V lost 3 bases to trimming and J lost 1 base; unmatched junction nucleotides: 5. This CDR3 has 15 residues. The CDR3 loop is CASSPSGQDNYGYTF. CDR3 nucleotide sequence: TGTGCCAGCTCACCCTCAGGACAGGATAACTATGGCTACACCTTC.

The V gene is TRBV19, the J gene TRBJ1-1; no definite D call. The CDR3 covers 12 residues. V was pared by 5 bases and J by 1 base, with 5 bases between. The germline V gene encodes CDR1 LNHDA and CDR2 SQIVND (reference sequence). The CDR3 here is CASSSKNTEAFF. Written as DNA, the CDR3 is TGTGCCAGTAGTTCTAAGAACACTGAAGCTTTCTTT.

There are a few counts of this clone. V usage is TRBV4-1 and J usage is TRBJ1-1; 11 nucleotides align to TRBD1. The V segment lost 4 bases and the J segment 6 bases; nucleotides outside the gene matches: 10. The germline V gene encodes CDR1 MGHRA and CDR2 YSYEKL. This CDR3 contains 16 residues. The CDR3 spells CASSPGQGEFRSEAFF. The CDR3 DNA sequence: TGCGCCAGCAGCCCGGGACAGGGGGAATTTCGCTCTGAAGCTTTCTTT.

J is TRBJ2-1 and V is TRBV30; perhaps TRBD2 as D (6 bases). This CDR3 spans 13 amino acids. Germline CDR1 and CDR2: GTSNPN and SVGIG (reference sequence). The V end was cut by 5 bases, the J end by 6 bases, with 14 bases between. CDR3 sequence reads: CAWWGGTGNEQFF. The CDR3 DNA is TGTGCCTGGTGGGGCGGGACGGGCAATGAGCAGTTCTTC.

V gene TRBV13 combines with J gene TRBJ1-2; 7 nucleotides line up with TRBD1. CDR1 and CDR2 (germline): PRHDT, FYEKMQ (reference sequence). V was pared by 5 bases and J by 8 bases, with 8 bases of the junction left unmatched. This CDR3 is built from 13 residues. The CDR3 DNA reads as TGTGCCAGCAGCCTAACAGGGGCGAGAGGCTACACCTTC. It is translated as CASSLTGARGYTF.

The rearrangement uses TRBV7-2 and TRBJ2-3; tentatively, D is TRBD2 (6 bases). Germline CDR1 and CDR2: SGHTA and FQGNSA. V was clipped by 3 bases and J by 7 bases, with 17 bases between them. The CDR3 spans 15 residues. This CDR3 is CASSFSPGTGNTQYF. In DNA, the CDR3 is TGTGCCAGCAGCTTCTCACCGGGGACTGGGAATACGCAGTATTTT.